Sequencing of this TCR beta chain was carried out in a study of regulatory T cells in long-lasting Graves disease. The study, taken as a whole, reports: Among samples with persistent disease, TRBV28, TRBJ1-2 and TRBJ2-5 were favored.

Time point specified: newly diagnosed GD, antithyroid drugs for less than 3 months. RNA from PBMCs was the source of the TCR library. TCR beta libraries were built with iRepertoire HTBI primers and Arm-PCR of CDR3 regions. TCRdb recomputed calls from the multiplex PCR reads with MiXCR, one row per CDR3 protein. The sample carries hundreds of thousands of distinct CDR3 sequences, around 17% recorded once. From germline, CDR1 is SGHDN and CDR2 FVKESK. CDR3 length equals 15 residues. J was trimmed by 9 bases and V by 4 bases; bases with no gene match: 7. A few counts support this clonotype. Its antigen remains unidentified. These data were likewise used in another study, on T cells in Graves' hyperthyroidism and ophthalmopathy. That publication notes: Ophthalmopathy and stable hyperthyroidism were separated by a 13 V-J model. The model anticipated ophthalmopathy a median about six months pre-onset.

This specimen consisted of peripheral blood mononuclear cells (PBMCs), obtained at new diagnosis, from a patient treated with antithyroid drugs. The TCR sequence derives from a woman aged 25 to 45 with Graves disease. The V and J genes are TRBV14 and TRBJ2-1, with 12 positions matching TRBD2. The CDR3 bases are TGTGCCAGCAGCCCGGGACTAGCGGGTTCGGTTGAGCAGTTCTTC. Translation gives CASSPGLAGSVEQFF.